This T cell receptor beta chain comes out of a study of blood T cell repertoires in COVID-19. The CDR3 has 17 residues. Germline CDR1 MGHRA, CDR2 YSYEKL. Between the trimmed V and J ends, which lost 1 base and 0 bases, there was a span of 14 bases. Here immunoSEQ multiplex PCR was the method, and the copy in TCRdb shows in-frame clones only, minus some. The table has about 200,000 clones, 75% to 90% seen once. Cohort allocation depended upon clinical history that participants reported. What was sequenced was PBMCs or T cells enriched from blood (not recorded which). The V gene is TRBV4-1, the J gene TRBJ2-3, with D uncertain. This clonotype was sampled from a woman aged 25 to 39 who had been exposed to COVID-19. CDR3 DNA: TGCGCCAGCAGCCAAGTAGGAGACGGGTATAGCACAGATACGCAGTATTTT. Encoded protein: CASSQVGDGYSTDTQYF.